These 20 T cell receptor beta chains share one sample of origin, sequenced in a study of T cell repertoires in cytomegalovirus infection. In TCRdb, the reads were re-called with MiXCR into one record per CDR3 protein. The table records roughly 600,000 distinct CDR3 sequences, about 24% of them present only once. Sequencing input: CD8+ T cells from PBMCs. The origin of the receptors is a human donor in good health (CMV status not recorded). Some clones in this sample may be carry-over from other donors' samples.

The J gene is TRBJ2-7, the V gene TRBV20-1; unclear D gene. Trimming pared 3 bases from V and 4 bases from J, leaving 7 bases between. Germline loops: CDR1 DFQATT, CDR2 SNEGSKA (reference sequence). CDR3 length: 11 amino acids. DNA for the CDR3: TGCAGTGCTAGGCCCGTTTACGAGCAGTACTTC. Its translation is CSARPVYEQYF.

Ten or more counts support this clonotype. The chain couples TRBV7-9 to TRBJ2-7; the match to TRBD1 covers 9 bases. V was pared by 5 bases and J by 4 bases, with 9 bases of the junction left unmatched. There are 15 residues in the CDR3. Looked up from germline, CDR1 is SEHNR and CDR2 is FQNEAQ (reference sequence). DNA for the CDR3: TGTGCCAGCAGCCACGGGACAGGGCATTTTTACGAGCAGTACTTC. This sequence encodes CASSHGTGHFYEQYF.

This clonotype was counted a single time. Its ends do not fully match the called genes, so a read error is possible. This chain connects TRBV7-7 to TRBJ2-5; D is perhaps TRBD2 (6 bases). CDR3 length: 13 amino acids. CDR1 and CDR2 from the germline V gene are SSHAT and FNYEAQ (reference sequence). DNA for the CDR3: TGTGCTAGCAGCACGAAAGGGAGGGAGACCCAGTACTTC. It translates to CASSTKGRETQYF.

The V call is TRBV7-2, the J call TRBJ2-4; 7 bases agree with TRBD1. Per germline, CDR1 SGHTA and CDR2 FQGNSA. The CDR3 has 14 amino acids. Unmatched junction bases numbered 6, after V lost 3 bases and J lost 7 bases. The chain's CDR3 is CASSFTGVGNIQYF. The CDR3 DNA reads as TGTGCCAGCAGCTTCACAGGGGTGGGGAACATTCAGTACTTC.

This clonotype occurred many times. The chain employs TRBV7-2 and TRBJ2-5; 14 nucleotides align to TRBD2. V lost 5 bases to trimming and J lost 5 bases; unmatched junction nucleotides: 10. The germline V gene encodes CDR1 SGHTA and CDR2 FQGNSA. CDR3 size: 17 residues. DNA for the CDR3: TGTGCCAGCAGCCCGGTGACTAGCGGGGGGGCAATCGAGACCCAGTACTTC. This encodes CASSPVTSGGAIETQYF.

This clonotype was counted only a few times. The V and J genes are TRBV27 and TRBJ2-7; 7 bases fit TRBD2. This CDR3 is built from 13 residues. Germline V gives CDR1 MNHEY, CDR2 SMNVEV (reference sequence). Trimming removed 5 bases from V and 3 bases from J; junction bases left unmatched: 4. In nucleotides, the CDR3 is TGTGCCAGCAGTCGACTAGCCGGCTACGAGCAGTACTTC. Translation: CASSRLAGYEQYF.

This clonotype came up many times. The chain uses TRBV6-6 and TRBJ2-1; 7 bases align to TRBD2. Trimming at V came to 0 bases and at J to 7 bases, leaving 9 bases not matched to a gene. The germline V gene encodes CDR1 MNHNY and CDR2 SVGAGI (reference sequence). This CDR3 is 16 amino acids long. The CDR3 DNA sequence: TGTGCCAGCAGTTACTCGGGAAGCGGGGCGGGAAATGAGCAGTTCTTC. Its protein product is CASSYSGSGAGNEQFF.

On this clonotype: This may come from a read error, since a much larger clone is one base off. V and J are TRBV10-2 and TRBJ2-1, with a tentative D call TRBD2 (5 bases). The germline V gene encodes CDR1 WSHSY and CDR2 SAAADI. Trimming took off 5 bases at V and 14 bases at J, with 19 bases between the two ends. This CDR3 is 13 amino acids long. The CDR3: CASSKGVRDKKFF. The CDR3, as DNA: TGCGCCAGCAGTAAAGGAGTCCGGGATAAAAAGTTCTTC.

The chain links TRBV9 to TRBJ2-1; D is perhaps TRBD2 (5 bases). V lost 0 bases to trimming and J lost 3 bases, with 13 bases between them. The CDR3 spans 16 residues. The germline gives CDR1 SGDLS, CDR2 YYNGEE. The CDR3 region is CASSVESGIHYNEQFF. CDR3 nucleotides: TGTGCCAGCAGCGTAGAAAGCGGCATCCACTACAATGAGCAGTTCTTC.

V and J are TRBV20-1 and TRBJ2-3, with 14 bases matching TRBD2. Germline V lookup: CDR1 DFQATT, CDR2 SNEGSKA (reference sequence). This CDR3 has 17 residues. The J segment lost 7 bases and the V segment lost 5 bases, leaving 14 bases of the junction unmatched. The CDR3, as DNA: TGCAGTGCTGAGAGGGCGGCGGGACTAGCGGGGGATTATACGCAGTATTTT. It translates to CSAERAAGLAGDYTQYF.

Concerning this clonotype itself: It may be a read error: a sequence one base away is much more abundant. The genes are TRBV7-6 and TRBJ2-3; tentatively, D is TRBD2 (6 bases). The CDR3 consists of 15 residues. Germline-derived CDR1 and CDR2 are SGHVS and FNYEAQ. CDR3 bases: TGTGCCAACAGCCCGGGACTGGGGCGCACAGATACGCAGTATTTT. Its translation is CANSPGLGRTDTQYF.

The chain couples TRBV6-2 or TRBV6-3 to TRBJ1-2; 10 bases fit TRBD1. Germline CDR1 MNHEY, CDR2 SVGEGT. The CDR3 length is 14 residues. J lost 6 bases, V lost 4 bases, and 5 bases had no gene match. CDR3 residues: CASSSPGTGDGYTF. Written as DNA, the CDR3 is TGTGCCAGCAGTTCCCCCGGGACAGGGGATGGCTACACCTTC.

The V and J genes are TRBV25-1 and TRBJ2-6; 9 bases align to TRBD1. V was pared by 3 bases and J by 0 bases, with 3 bases of the junction left unmatched. CDR3 length equals 17 residues. The germline gives CDR1 MGHDK, CDR2 SYGVNS. In nucleotides, the CDR3 is TGTGCCAGCAGTGATCGGGACAGGGACTCTGGGGCCAACGTCCTGACTTTC. Translation gives CASSDRDRDSGANVLTF. Supplemented by reference TRBV25-1 and TRBJ2-6, the full variable domain reads EADIYQTPRYLVIGTGKKITLECSQTMGHDKMYWYQQDPGMELHLIHYSYGVNSTEKGDLSSESTVSRIRTEHFPLTLESARPSHTSQYLCASSDRDRDSGANVLTFGAGSRLTVL.

To note about this clonotype: This may arise from a read error, as a much more abundant clone is one base away. The rearrangement joins TRBV7-8 to TRBJ2-2, with 8 bases aligning to TRBD1. CDR1 and CDR2 from the germline V gene are SGHVS and FQNEAQ. The CDR3 spans 16 residues. CDR3 nucleotides: TGTGCCGGCAGCGTACGGACAGGGTCTGGAGGCGGGGAGCTGTTTTTT. It translates to CAGSVRTGSGGGELFF.

The chain joins TRBV29-1 to TRBJ1-1, with unresolved D. The V gene's germline CDR1 is SQVTM and CDR2 ANQGSEA. The CDR3 is made up of 16 amino acids. CDR3 protein: CTTAKGGINGGTEAFF. CDR3 DNA: TGCACCACAGCCAAAGGAGGGATTAATGGAGGCACTGAAGCTTTCTTT.

This clonotype was seen ten or more times. The chain recombines TRBV12-3 or TRBV12-4 with TRBJ2-7, with 9 bases that match TRBD1. This CDR3 is 14 amino acids long. The V segment lost 5 bases and the J segment 3 bases; nucleotides outside the gene matches: 5. CDR3 DNA: TGTGCCAGCAGTCCTCGGGACAGGGTCTACGAGCAGTACTTC. It specifies CASSPRDRVYEQYF.

This clonotype was seen a handful of times. V and J are TRBV6-5 and TRBJ1-1; tentatively, D is TRBD1 (6 bases). CDR1 and CDR2 (germline): MNHEY, SVGAGI. The CDR3 has 15 amino acids. V was clipped by 6 bases and J by 5 bases, with 19 bases between them. CDR3 protein: CASRLSPRGGTEAFF. CDR3 DNA: TGTGCCAGCAGACTTTCTCCGAGGGGGGGAACTGAAGCTTTCTTT.

The rearrangement links TRBV18 to TRBJ1-1; D not resolved. The V gene's germline CDR1 is KGHSH and CDR2 LQKENI. This CDR3 contains 13 residues. V was pared by 4 bases and J by 8 bases, with 14 bases between. CDR3 residues: CASSLTAGLEAFF. As DNA, the CDR3 is TGTGCCAGCTCACTAACCGCAGGACTCGAAGCTTTCTTT. Together with reference TRBV18 and TRBJ1-1, the CDR3 gives the full variable domain: NAGVMQNPRHLVRRRGQEARLRCSPMKGHSHVYWYRQLPEEGLKFMVYLQKENIIDESGMPKERFSAEFPKEGPSILRIQQVVRGDSAAYFCASSLTAGLEAFFGQGTRLTVV.

This clonotype was seen at least ten times. The chain recombines TRBV6-5 with TRBJ1-1; D possibly corresponds to TRBD1 (5 bases). V gave up 2 bases and J gave up 4 bases, with 11 bases separating them. This CDR3 has 14 amino acids. The germline CDR1 and CDR2 sequences are MNHEY and SVGAGI. CDR3 in amino acids: CASSYASGSTEAFF. CDR3 sequence (DNA): TGTGCCAGCAGTTACGCGTCAGGGAGCACTGAAGCTTTCTTT.

This clonotype was recorded at least ten times. The chain employs TRBV12-5 and TRBJ2-7; TRBD2 matches at 11 bases. V trimming: 3 bases; J trimming: 0 bases; junction bases outside the gene matches: 10. Per germline, CDR1 LGHNT and CDR2 FRNRAP. This CDR3 is built from 18 residues. This CDR3 reads CASGFTLQGLADSYEQYF. CDR3 coding DNA: TGTGCTAGTGGTTTTACTTTGCAGGGACTAGCGGACTCCTACGAGCAGTACTTC.